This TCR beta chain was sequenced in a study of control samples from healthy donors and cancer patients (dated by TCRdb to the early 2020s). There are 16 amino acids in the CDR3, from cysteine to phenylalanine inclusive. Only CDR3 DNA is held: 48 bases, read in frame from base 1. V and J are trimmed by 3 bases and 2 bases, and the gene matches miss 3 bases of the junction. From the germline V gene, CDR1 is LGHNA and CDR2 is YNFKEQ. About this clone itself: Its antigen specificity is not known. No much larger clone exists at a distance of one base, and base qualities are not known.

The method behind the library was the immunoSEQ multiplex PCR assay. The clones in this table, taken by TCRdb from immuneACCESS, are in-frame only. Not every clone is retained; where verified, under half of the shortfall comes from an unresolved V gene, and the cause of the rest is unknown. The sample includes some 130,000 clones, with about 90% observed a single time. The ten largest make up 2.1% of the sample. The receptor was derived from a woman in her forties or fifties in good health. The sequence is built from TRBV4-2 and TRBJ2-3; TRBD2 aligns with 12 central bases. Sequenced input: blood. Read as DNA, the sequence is TGTGCCAGCAGCCAGAGGACTAGCGGGAACACAGATACGCAGTATTTT. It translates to CASSQRTSGNTDTQYF.